Following are 27 T cell receptor beta chains from one sample sequenced in a study of blood T cell repertoires in COVID-19. TCRdb's copy holds only in-frame clones and misses some; the assay was immunoSEQ multiplex PCR. This sample has roughly 250,000 clones, with 88% found just once. The source material was peripheral blood. All receptors derive from a woman aged 40-49 years who had recovered from COVID-19.

The CDR3 DNA is TGCAGCGTTGAAGGAGGAGGCCCCAAGGCCCAGTACTTC. Amino acids: CSVEGGGPKAQYF. The genes are TRBV29-1 and TRBJ2-5; possibly TRBD2 for D (5 bases). CDR1 and CDR2 (germline): SQVTM, ANQGSEA. The CDR3 consists of 13 residues. Between the trimmed V and J ends, which lost 1 base and 9 bases, there was a span of 15 bases.

This clone was observed a single time. The genes are TRBV18 and TRBJ1-1; 7 bases agree with TRBD1. After removal of 3 bases from V and 3 bases from J, the junction contained 4 bases not matched to a gene. This CDR3 has 14 residues. The germline V gene has CDR1 KGHSH and CDR2 LQKENI. The CDR3 region has the DNA TGTGCCAGCTCACCGCTAACAGGGGACACTGAAGCTTTCTTT. Translated, it gives CASSPLTGDTEAFF.

The chain couples TRBV4-3 to TRBJ2-7; D unresolved. V shed 1 base and J shed 2 bases, with 9 bases lying between them. The length of the CDR3 is 14 residues. Germline V lookup: CDR1 LGHNA, CDR2 YSLEER. CDR3 DNA: TGCGCCAGCAGCCAAGCCCTCCCCCCCTACGAGCAGTACTTC. Translated: CASSQALPPYEQYF.

The chain combines TRBV24-1 with TRBJ2-3; perhaps TRBD2 as D (6 bases). The V end lost 8 bases, the J end lost 2 bases, and 13 bases lay between the germline ends. Germline CDR1 reads KGHDR; CDR2 reads SFDVKD. This CDR3 is built from 14 residues. DNA for the CDR3: TGTGCCACCACGACGGGACTTAACACAGATACGCAGTATTTT. It encodes CATTTGLNTDTQYF.

V is TRBV19 and J is TRBJ2-2; 8 bases are shared with TRBD2. Germline V CDR1 and CDR2: LNHDA, SQIVND (reference sequence). CDR3 length equals 18 residues. The J segment lost 0 bases and the V segment lost 6 bases, leaving 12 bases of the junction unmatched. CDR3 nucleotide sequence: TGTGCCAGTAGACGGGGACTAGGGGGGGCCGCGAACACCGGGGAGCTGTTTTTT. This gives the protein CASRRGLGGAANTGELFF.

Here the CDR3 reads CASSGGARGLETQYF. CDR3 sequence (DNA): TGTGCCAGTAGTGGAGGGGCCAGGGGGTTAGAGACCCAGTACTTC. This chain links TRBV19 with TRBJ2-5; tentatively, D is TRBD1 (7 bases). The CDR3 spans 15 residues. Germline loops: CDR1 LNHDA, CDR2 SQIVND (reference sequence). V was shortened by 5 bases and J by 4 bases, with 17 bases between the two germline ends.

The gene calls are TRBV30 and TRBJ1-1; D is unresolved. With 8 bases removed from V and 4 bases from J, the gap between germline ends came to 14 bases. Germline values: CDR1 GTSNPN, CDR2 SVGIG (reference sequence). The CDR3 totals 12 residues. The CDR3 region has the DNA TGTGCCAGCGCCGGCGGGGTCACTGAAGCTTTCTTT. It codes for CASAGGVTEAFF.

The J gene is TRBJ2-3, the V gene TRBV30, with 10 bases lining up with TRBD1. The CDR3 covers 13 residues. J was trimmed by 3 bases and V by 8 bases; bases with no gene match: 5. Looked up from germline, CDR1 is GTSNPN and CDR2 is SVGIG (reference sequence). CDR3 nucleotide sequence: TGTGCCCTCGGACAGGGGGGAACAGATACGCAGTATTTT. Translation gives CALGQGGTDTQYF.

V usage is TRBV4-1 and J usage is TRBJ2-7; maybe TRBD2 (5 bases). This CDR3 is built from 12 residues. The germline V gene encodes CDR1 MGHRA and CDR2 YSYEKL. Trimming took 4 bases from V and 6 from J, leaving 10 bases between them. CDR3 coding DNA: TGCGCCAGCAGCCCGGACGGGGTCGAGCAGTACTTC. This encodes CASSPDGVEQYF.

The chain uses TRBV18 and TRBJ1-5; 7 bases align to TRBD1. Germline V CDR1 and CDR2: KGHSH, LQKENI. The CDR3 totals 15 residues. Trimming removed 2 bases from V and 4 bases from J; junction bases left unmatched: 5. The CDR3 reads CASSPRDSQNQPQHF. Here the CDR3 DNA reads TGTGCCAGCTCACCAAGGGACAGCCAGAATCAGCCCCAGCATTTT. Looking up the rest from reference TRBV18 and TRBJ1-5 gives the full variable domain: NAGVMQNPRHLVRRRGQEARLRCSPMKGHSHVYWYRQLPEEGLKFMVYLQKENIIDESGMPKERFSAEFPKEGPSILRIQQVVRGDSAAYFCASSPRDSQNQPQHFGDGTRLSIL.

This clone showed up just once. The V call is TRBV19, the J call TRBJ2-5, with 10 positions matching TRBD2. This CDR3 contains 15 residues. Looked up from germline, CDR1 is LNHDA and CDR2 is SQIVND (reference sequence). The ends lost 3 bases at V and 5 bases at J; junction bases unmatched: 6. The CDR3 DNA sequence: TGTGCCAGTAGTATTGCTAGCGGGAGTGGGGAGACCCAGTACTTC. Protein sequence: CASSIASGSGETQYF.

This rearrangement joins TRBV6-1 to TRBJ2-3, with 13 nucleotides matching TRBD2. V lost 4 bases to trimming and J lost 0 bases; unmatched junction nucleotides: 7. The CDR3 length is 18 residues. Germline CDR1 reads MNHNS; CDR2 reads SASEGT. Written as DNA, the CDR3 is TGTGCCAGCAGTGGGGGACTAGCGGGAATCCCTAGCACAGATACGCAGTATTTT. The encoded protein is CASSGGLAGIPSTDTQYF.

This rearrangement joins TRBV9 to TRBJ1-5, with D perhaps TRBD1 (5 bases). Germline CDR1 reads SGDLS; CDR2 reads YYNGEE. Trimming took 4 bases from V and 5 from J, leaving 19 bases between them. There are 16 residues in the CDR3. The CDR3 sequence is CASSTQMGGDDQPQHF. CDR3 sequence (DNA): TGTGCCAGCAGCACCCAGATGGGGGGGGACGATCAGCCCCAGCATTTT.

As for this clone: The same CDR3 arises from other DNA sequences in this sample as well. The chain is built from TRBV12-3 or TRBV12-4 and TRBJ2-6; no definite D call. This CDR3 region has 13 residues. Trimming took 6 bases from V and 3 from J, leaving 6 bases between them. The CDR3 here is CASSPVGANVLTF. As DNA, the CDR3 is TGTGCCAGCAGCCCGGTTGGGGCCAACGTCCTGACTTTC.

The genes are TRBV29-1 and TRBJ2-3; TRBD1 matches 8 bases. CDR1 is SQVTM, CDR2 ANQGSEA, per germline. With 6 bases clipped from V and 5 bases from J, the junction kept 10 bases outside the gene matches. CDR3 length equals 14 residues. The CDR3 bases are TGCAGCGTAGACCGGGACAGGAGGGGAGATACGCAGTATTTT. It specifies CSVDRDRRGDTQYF.

This clone was seen once. The V call is TRBV30, the J call TRBJ1-4; TRBD1 might be the D (5 bases). Trimming shortened V by 7 bases and J by 8 bases, and 23 bases separated the two germline ends. The CDR3 length is 15 residues. Germline V gene data show CDR1 as GTSNPN and CDR2 as SVGIG (reference sequence). The CDR3 here is CASPGGARVGEKLFF. CDR3 nucleotides: TGTGCCTCCCCCGGGGGAGCTCGGGTGGGGGAAAAACTGTTTTTT. The variable domain in full, with the rest retrieved from reference TRBV30 and TRBJ1-4, is SQTIHQWPATLVQPVGSPLSLECTVEGTSNPNLYWYRQAAGRGLQLLFYSVGIGQISSEVPQNLSASRPQDRQFILSSKKLLLSDSGFYLCASPGGARVGEKLFFGSGTQLSVL.

The chain carries TRBV9 and TRBJ2-1; 10 positions match TRBD2. With V trimmed by 0 bases and J by 9 bases, 12 bases remained unmatched. The CDR3 spans 17 residues. Germline V gives CDR1 SGDLS, CDR2 YYNGEE. The DNA of the CDR3 is TGTGCCAGCAGCGTAGATGGGCTAGCGGGAGTGTTGGCTGAGCAGTTCTTC. Translating gives CASSVDGLAGVLAEQFF.

This rearrangement joins TRBV19 to TRBJ1-2, with a possible D match to TRBD1 (5 bases). CDR3 length equals 12 residues. Germline lookup yields CDR1 LNHDA and CDR2 SQIVND (reference sequence). V gave up 8 bases and J gave up 4 bases, with 11 bases separating them. The CDR3 reads CASFWGGYGYTF. The CDR3 region has the DNA TGTGCCAGTTTTTGGGGGGGCTATGGCTACACCTTC.

The chain carries TRBV6-2 or TRBV6-3 and TRBJ1-2; maybe TRBD1 (6 bases). V was shortened by 6 bases and J by 2 bases, with 19 bases between the two germline ends. Per germline, CDR1 MNHEY and CDR2 SVGEGT. CDR3 length: 16 residues. The CDR3 spells CASSPRGGVINYGYTF. CDR3 DNA sequence: TGTGCCAGCAGCCCTCGAGGGGGGGTGATAAACTATGGCTACACCTTC.

This sequence joins TRBV6-5 and TRBJ1-2; D might be TRBD1 (5 bases). The CDR3 length is 15 residues. Between the trimmed V and J ends, which lost 0 bases and 5 bases, there was a span of 13 bases. CDR1 is MNHEY, CDR2 SVGAGI, per germline. This CDR3 is CASSYSWGSGYGYTF. The CDR3, as DNA: TGTGCCAGCAGTTACTCATGGGGGAGCGGGTATGGCTACACCTTC.

This clone was observed once. This chain connects TRBV9 to TRBJ2-5; 9 nucleotides line up with TRBD1. Germline CDR1 and CDR2: SGDLS and YYNGEE. This CDR3 has 17 residues. The V and J ends lost 2 bases and 1 base, in that order; junction bases with no gene match: 9. CDR3 sequence (DNA): TGTGCCAGCAGCGTCAGACAGGGGGTCTGGGCCCAAGAGACCCAGTACTTC. It yields the protein CASSVRQGVWAQETQYF.

This clone was seen just once. The CDR3 here is CASSPRGLADTYEQYF. The CDR3 DNA follows: TGTGCCAGCAGCCCCCGAGGGCTAGCGGACACCTACGAGCAGTACTTC. The chain carries TRBV11-3 and TRBJ2-7; 7 bases are a match to TRBD2. The V gene end was trimmed by 5 bases and the J gene end by 2 bases; junction bases not matched to a gene: 12. In germline, CDR1 is SGHNT, CDR2 YENEEA. The CDR3 totals 16 residues.

V and J are TRBV5-8 and TRBJ2-1; 10 bases match TRBD2. This CDR3 is 15 amino acids long. The trim removed 6 bases at V and 7 bases at J, leaving 10 bases unmatched. Germline loops: CDR1 SGHTS, CDR2 YDEGEE. Written as DNA, the CDR3 is TGTGCCAGCATGCCATGGGGACTAGCGCGTAATGAGCAGTTCTTC. Protein: CASMPWGLARNEQFF.

The chain has TRBV3-1 (or the pseudogene TRBV3-2) and TRBJ1-3; TRBD1 matches 7 bases. Germline assignment: CDR1 LGHDT and CDR2 YNNKEL (reference sequence). Trimming took 3 bases from V and 0 from J; bases not matched to a gene: 17. The CDR3 sequence is 20 residues long. The CDR3 nucleotides are TGTGCCAGCAGCCAGGGGGCCCGCAGTGACAGGGCCAACTCTGGAAACACCATATATTTT. This codes for CASSQGARSDRANSGNTIYF.

Only one count was recorded for this clone. The chain has TRBV15 and TRBJ2-3; 7 bases match TRBD2. This CDR3 has 19 residues. Germline trimming cut 0 bases from V and 2 bases from J; bases unmatched to any gene: 14. From germline, CDR1 is LNHNV and CDR2 YYDKDF (reference sequence). This chain's CDR3 is CATSRDAAAAGVVTDTQYF. CDR3 in DNA: TGTGCCACCAGCAGAGATGCGGCCGCGGCGGGAGTAGTCACAGATACGCAGTATTTT.

The V and J genes are TRBV6-2 or TRBV6-3 and TRBJ2-5, with 9 bases identical to TRBD2. CDR3 size: 16 residues. V dropped 2 bases and J dropped 2; count of bases not matched to a gene: 6. The germline gives CDR1 MNHEY, CDR2 SVGEGT. The CDR3 coding sequence is TGTGCCAGCAGTTACAGGGCGGGAGGGAGGCAAGAGACCCAGTACTTC. This sequence encodes CASSYRAGGRQETQYF.

The chain couples TRBV19 to TRBJ2-1, with D perhaps matching TRBD2 (6 bases). This CDR3 has 16 residues. Between the trimmed V and J ends, which lost 3 bases and 6 bases, there was a span of 18 bases. CDR1 and CDR2 (germline): LNHDA, SQIVND (reference sequence). The CDR3 sequence is CASSILGDSLGNEQFF. The CDR3 coding sequence is TGTGCCAGTAGTATTTTGGGGGACTCCCTCGGCAATGAGCAGTTCTTC.